Each of the 28 T cell receptor beta chains below was sequenced from the same sample in a study of T-cell reconstitution after alpha-beta-depleted transplantation in children. During its preparation, the TCRbeta library received unique molecular identifiers. From the PCR reads, TCRdb called clonotypes with MiXCR, one entry per CDR3 protein. This table has about 440,000 distinct CDR3 sequences, roughly two fifths appearing once. The material sequenced was PBMCs, taken before TCRalphabeta/CD19-depleted stem cell transplant. Every receptor here comes from a girl aged 2 to 10 with aplastic anemia, due to receive a stem cell transplant.

V is TRBV5-1 and J is TRBJ2-5; D is ambiguous. The germline gives CDR1 SGHRS, CDR2 YFSETQ. V was shortened by 4 bases and J by 2 bases, with 12 bases between the two germline ends. This CDR3 region has 14 residues. The CDR3 here is CASSPLGNQETQYF. Written as DNA, the CDR3 is TGCGCCAGCAGCCCCTTGGGTAATCAAGAGACCCAGTACTTC.

The V gene is TRBV7-8, the J gene TRBJ2-7, with 8 bases identical to TRBD2. The CDR3 contains 14 residues. The V segment lost 5 bases and the J segment 3 bases; nucleotides outside the gene matches: 6. Germline V lookup: CDR1 SGHVS, CDR2 FQNEAQ. The CDR3 reads CASSPGTRFYEQYF. CDR3 DNA sequence: TGTGCCAGCAGCCCCGGGACTAGGTTCTACGAGCAGTACTTC.

The J gene is TRBJ2-1, the V gene TRBV2; TRBD2 matches 14 bases. Germline V gene data show CDR1 as SNHLY and CDR2 as FYNNEI. The CDR3 is made up of 17 amino acids. Trimming at V came to 7 bases and at J to 2 bases, leaving 7 bases not matched to a gene. CDR3 bases: TGTGCCAGCACCCCGGGACTAGCGGGAGAAGCCTACAATGAGCAGTTCTTC. Residues: CASTPGLAGEAYNEQFF.

This chain connects TRBV20-1 to TRBJ2-7; D may be TRBD1 or TRBD2 (5 bases each). This CDR3 comprises 11 residues. Germline values: CDR1 DFQATT, CDR2 SNEGSKA (reference sequence). The CDR3 nucleotides are TGCAGCGGGGCCCCCCACTACGAGCAGTACTTC. Translating it yields CSGAPHYEQYF.

V gene TRBV18 combines with J gene TRBJ2-1; D is ambiguous. The germline gives CDR1 KGHSH, CDR2 LQKENI. The CDR3 spans 11 residues. Trimming shortened V by 0 bases and J by 6 bases, and 0 bases separated the two germline ends. In DNA, the CDR3 is TGTGCCAGCTCACCACCCAATGAGCAGTTCTTC. Translated, it gives CASSPPNEQFF.

The rearrangement links TRBV7-2 to TRBJ1-1, with D uncertain. This CDR3 region has 13 residues. Trimming removed 8 bases from V and 0 bases from J, with 10 bases in between. Germline CDR1 and CDR2: SGHTA and FQGNSA. CDR3 loop: CASLQIMNTEAFF. CDR3 bases: TGTGCCAGCCTACAGATCATGAACACTGAAGCTTTCTTT.

The chain is built from TRBV6-2 or TRBV6-3 and TRBJ2-1; possible D gene TRBD1, 6 bases. The CDR3 extends over 16 amino acids. Trimming took 4 bases from V and 0 from J, leaving 13 bases between them. Germline CDR1 MNHEY, CDR2 SVGEGT. CDR3: CASSWGRVASYNEQFF. For the CDR3, the DNA is TGTGCCAGCAGTTGGGGGCGGGTTGCCTCCTACAATGAGCAGTTCTTC.

This clonotype is a singleton in its sample. The rearrangement links TRBV12-2 to TRBJ1-6; TRBD1, as called in the table, went unchecked against the DNA. TRBV12-2 is labeled a pseudogene. This CDR3 is 17 amino acids long. This CDR3 is CASRLVVMPLTNSPLHF. The CDR3 nucleotides read TGTGCAAGTCGCTTAGTCGTAATGCCCCTGACTAATTCACCCCTCCACTTT.

The rearrangement links TRBV5-1 to TRBJ1-1; unclear D gene. This CDR3 has 12 residues. Germline CDR1 SGHRS, CDR2 YFSETQ. V gave up 0 bases and J gave up 11 bases, with 11 bases separating them. CDR3 nucleotide sequence: TGCGCCAGCAGCTTGGGGGGTAATGCCGCTTTCTTT. As protein: CASSLGGNAAFF.

This chain links TRBV7-2 with TRBJ2-3; D unresolved. Trimming cost V 0 bases and J 4 bases, with 8 bases left between them. This CDR3 is built from 14 residues. Germline V gene lookup returns CDR1 SGHTA and CDR2 FQGNSA. CDR3 in amino acids: CASSLAAVSDTQYF. Written as DNA, the CDR3 is TGTGCCAGCAGCTTAGCGGCGGTTTCAGATACGCAGTATTTT.

This clonotype occurred many times. The chain uses TRBV29-1 and TRBJ1-2; 12 bases are shared with TRBD1. The V gene's germline CDR1 is SQVTM and CDR2 ANQGSEA. The CDR3 is made up of 15 amino acids. V lost 6 bases and J lost 2; bases outside the gene matches: 7. The CDR3 region has the DNA TGCAGCGTGGGGGACAGGGGGCAACTAAACTATGGCTACACCTTC. Amino acids: CSVGDRGQLNYGYTF.

There are many counts of this clonotype. This chain links TRBV5-1 with TRBJ2-7; 8 bases fit TRBD1. The germline V gene has CDR1 SGHRS and CDR2 YFSETQ. After removal of 4 bases from V and 3 bases from J, the junction contained 9 bases not matched to a gene. The CDR3 loop spans 15 amino acids. CDR3 nucleotides: TGCGCCAGCAGCCTTGACGGGACAGGCTACTACGAGCAGTACTTC. Its protein is CASSLDGTGYYEQYF.

The V call is TRBV5-1, the J call TRBJ2-4; TRBD1 aligns across 7 bases. Germline trimming cut 5 bases from V and 8 bases from J; bases unmatched to any gene: 16. This CDR3 has 16 amino acids. Germline V gene data show CDR1 as SGHRS and CDR2 as YFSETQ. CDR3 region: CASRTSGTVDGDIQYF. CDR3 nucleotides: TGCGCCAGCAGGACATCCGGGACAGTCGACGGAGACATTCAGTACTTC.

This rearrangement joins TRBV12-3 or TRBV12-4 to TRBJ2-3; 10 bases line up with TRBD1. V was pared by 10 bases and J by 6 bases, with 10 bases of the junction left unmatched. This CDR3 is built from 14 residues. The CDR3: CATHPGTGDDTQYF. The CDR3 region has the DNA TGTGCCACCCACCCAGGGACAGGGGATGATACGCAGTATTTT.

The rearrangement joins TRBV27 to TRBJ2-1, with D possibly matching TRBD2 (5 bases). V was shortened by 6 bases and J by 0 bases, with 15 bases between the two germline ends. Germline loops: CDR1 MNHEY, CDR2 SMNVEV (reference sequence). There are 16 residues in the CDR3. CDR3 DNA: TGTGCCAGCAGACTTAGCCCGGGGAGCTCCTACAATGAGCAGTTCTTC. It codes for CASRLSPGSSYNEQFF.

A few counts support this clonotype. The chain carries TRBV20-1 and TRBJ2-3, with 8 bases matching TRBD2. CDR1 is DFQATT and CDR2 is SNEGSKA in the germline V gene (reference sequence). V was pared by 3 bases and J by 0 bases, with 11 bases of the junction left unmatched. This CDR3 region has 17 residues. CDR3 sequence: CSARSALGGRSTDTQYF. The CDR3 region has the DNA TGCAGTGCTAGGTCTGCGCTAGGCGGGAGGAGCACAGATACGCAGTATTTT.

In this sample, this clonotype turned up a few times. CDR3 DNA sequence: TGTGCCAGCAGCTTGGACAGAATAAATCAGCCCCAGCATTTT. Residues: CASSLDRINQPQHF. The genes are TRBV7-2 and TRBJ1-5; possibly TRBD1 for D (6 bases). The germline gives CDR1 SGHTA, CDR2 FQGNSA. The V end lost 3 bases, the J end lost 4 bases, and 10 bases lay between the germline ends. There are 14 residues in the CDR3.

Notes on this clonotype: One junction end disagrees with the germline gene, perhaps due to a read error. The chain is built from TRBV5-5 and TRBJ2-3; D not resolved. There are 15 residues in the CDR3. CDR1 and CDR2 (germline): SGHKS, YYEKEE (reference sequence). The CDR3: CASSLARSRTDTQYF. CDR3 nucleotides: TGTGCCAGCAGTTTGGCAAGGTCTCGCACAGATACGCAGTATTTT.

This clonotype has at least ten counts. The gene calls are TRBV5-1 and TRBJ2-7, with 14 bases matching TRBD2. The CDR3 sequence is 18 residues long. J gave up 5 bases and V 0 bases, and 10 bases lay outside the gene matches. Looked up from germline, CDR1 is SGHRS and CDR2 is YFSETQ. Here the CDR3 DNA reads TGCGCCAGCAGCTTGGCAGGGACTAGCGGGAGTTTTGGGGACGAGCAGTACTTC. Translated: CASSLAGTSGSFGDEQYF.

This rearrangement joins TRBV20-1 to TRBJ2-5, with TRBD2 identical over 8 bases. CDR1 and CDR2 from the germline V gene are DFQATT and SNEGSKA (reference sequence). Germline trimming cut 6 bases from V and 5 bases from J; bases unmatched to any gene: 8. This CDR3 comprises 13 residues. The CDR3 DNA follows: TGCAGTGCAAAAGGGACTAGTCTCGAGACCCAGTACTTC. It yields the protein CSAKGTSLETQYF.

This chain connects TRBV27 to TRBJ2-7; D remains ambiguous. This CDR3 contains 15 residues. CDR1 and CDR2 from the germline V gene are MNHEY and SMNVEV (reference sequence). V dropped 0 bases and J dropped 3 bases, with 12 bases sitting between them. For the CDR3, the DNA is TGTGCCAGCAGTTTATCCGGGCGTGAGAGCTACGAGCAGTACTTC. Translated, it gives CASSLSGRESYEQYF.

The V and J genes are TRBV7-8 and TRBJ2-3, with D uncertain. V gave up 5 bases and J gave up 2 bases, with 26 bases separating them. The CDR3 consists of 19 residues. Germline CDR1 reads SGHVS; CDR2 reads FQNEAQ. CDR3 sequence reads: CASSAIMGKPTTFTDTQYF. CDR3 in DNA: TGTGCCAGCAGCGCAATCATGGGGAAACCAACCACCTTCACAGATACGCAGTATTTT.

The chain joins TRBV15 to TRBJ2-7; 9 bases map to TRBD1. CDR3 length: 15 amino acids. Germline V gene data show CDR1 as LNHNV and CDR2 as YYDKDF (reference sequence). V shed 1 base and J 4 bases; nucleotides not matched to a gene: 5. The CDR3 reads CATSRAGTGKYEQYF. In nucleotides, the CDR3 is TGTGCCACCAGCAGAGCCGGGACAGGGAAGTACGAGCAGTACTTC.

J is TRBJ2-3 and V is TRBV12-3 or TRBV12-4, with 15 bases identical to TRBD2. The CDR3 has 18 residues. Losses at the gene ends were 4 bases for V and 2 bases for J; bases not matched to a gene: 7. The CDR3 bases are TGTGCCAGCAGTTCCGGGACTAGCGGGGGGTCGGACACAGATACGCAGTATTTT. Its protein is CASSSGTSGGSDTDTQYF.

Comment on this clonotype: A clone one base away is much larger, so this may be a read error. This chain joins TRBV20-1 and TRBJ2-2; D is uncertain. The CDR3 is made up of 11 amino acids. Germline-derived CDR1 and CDR2 are DFQATT and SNEGSKA (reference sequence). The V and J ends lost 8 bases and 8 bases respectively, with 12 bases between them. CDR3: CSSLWVGELFF. Here the CDR3 DNA reads TGCAGTTCTTTATGGGTGGGGGAGCTGTTTTTT.

As concerns this clonotype: At one boundary the junction diverges from the germline segment, which might be a read error. The chain uses TRBV7-2 and TRBJ2-3, with 7 bases aligning to TRBD2. The germline CDR1 and CDR2 sequences are SGHTA and FQGNSA. CDR3 length: 16 residues. CDR3 protein: CASSLRLAASTDTHYF. CDR3 sequence (DNA): TGTGCCAGCAGCTTACGGCTAGCGGCGAGCACAGATACGCATTATTTT.

This clonotype was seen ten or more times. The V call is TRBV28, the J call TRBJ1-5, with D tentatively TRBD1 (5 bases). Per the germline V gene, CDR1 is MDHEN and CDR2 is SYDVKM. V was pared by 2 bases and J by 5 bases, with 13 bases between. The length of the CDR3 is 15 residues. The CDR3 loop reads CASSLRGVGHQPQHF. Here the CDR3 DNA reads TGTGCCAGCAGTTTAAGGGGAGTCGGCCATCAGCCCCAGCATTTT.

This clonotype was recorded many times. The rearrangement links TRBV12-3 or TRBV12-4 to TRBJ1-6; maybe TRBD1 (5 bases). The CDR3 is 14 amino acids. Deletions cut 5 bases from V and 12 bases from J, with 17 bases between. The CDR3 loop reads CASSPSEGDLPLHF. The CDR3, as DNA: TGTGCCAGCAGTCCGTCGGAAGGGGATTTACCCCTCCACTTT.